The TCR beta chain described here comes from a study of CD8+ T cells in alopecia areata. Study summary: Each of the treated patients was given oral tofacitinib, 5 to 10 mg twice daily, for moderate-to-severe alopecia areata.

Broader study findings: Lesional scalp displayed greater clonality than normal scalp, most notably in alopecia totalis/universalis. Administration of tofacitinib significantly diminished scalp clonality and expanded CD8+ clones within the top 100. Uncertain still, given a single nonresponder, is whether baseline CD8+ expansion links to response.

Per germline, CDR1 LGHNA and CDR2 YSLEER. The CDR3 is made up of 17 amino acids. V lost 0 bases to trimming and J lost 5 bases; unmatched junction nucleotides: 10. Treatment: oral pan-JAK inhibitor, 5-10 mg twice daily. This clone was seen just once. Its matching antigen is unknown. Extraction of RNA preceded its reverse transcription into cDNA, which served as the sequencing template. Sequenced by immunoSEQ multiplex PCR; TCRdb stores in-frame clones only, minus some. The repertoire has about 90,000 clones, roughly 47% of them found once; the top ten carry roughly 18%. The V gene is TRBV4-3, the J gene TRBJ2-4; 7 bases map to TRBD2. This sequence was found in a human donor with alopecia areata. This specimen was CD8+ T cells sorted from blood, taken at week 24, from a patient treated with tofacitinib. CDR3 amino acids: CASSQDRVGGPQNIQYF. The CDR3, as DNA: TGCGCCAGCAGCCAAGATCGTGTGGGAGGGCCTCAAAACATTCAGTACTTC.